The source of this T cell receptor beta chain is a study of blood T cells in healthy people across ages. Regarding the study as a whole: Naive T cell percentage by flow cytometry tracked strongly with beta diversity. Among T cells, TCR beta diversity per million cells dropped roughly linearly as age rose. Unsorted PBMCs prevented conclusive naive versus antigen-experienced comparison.

The use of a sample-barcoded 5' primer and a J-beta primer mix characterized a second PCR of roughly 6 to 11 cycles. In TCRdb, the 5' RACE reads were re-called with MiXCR into one record per CDR3 protein. The repertoire holds fewer than 2,000,000 distinct CDR3 sequences, with roughly 43% as singletons. The extraction recovered at least 5.5 micrograms of total RNA per sample. V trimming: 7 bases; J trimming: 4 bases; junction bases outside the gene matches: 13. The CDR3 covers 16 residues. Germline CDR1 and CDR2: SNHLY and FYNNEI. This clonotype came up a few times. Its antigen is unknown. The clonotype originates from a human donor in good health. The sequenced sample consisted of blood. The V gene is TRBV2, the J gene TRBJ2-5; 9 bases are a match to TRBD1. The CDR3 nucleotides are TGTGCCAGCAAGGACTTTGGGACAGGGAAGCGAGAGACCCAGTACTTC. Amino acids: CASKDFGTGKRETQYF.